The 22 T cell receptor beta chains below come from one sample, sequenced in a study of CD8+ T cells in alopecia areata. Reverse transcribed after extraction, RNA yielded cDNA as the sequencing template. The table came from immunoSEQ multiplex PCR; TCRdb's copy has only in-frame clones and leaves some out. Of about 140,000 clones listed, around 58% are singletons. Sequenced material: CD4+ T cells sorted from blood, taken at week 0. Every receptor here comes from a human donor with alopecia areata.

This clone was observed a few times. The chain uses TRBV5-4 and TRBJ2-6; D remains unclear. Germline lookup yields CDR1 SGHNT and CDR2 YYREEE (reference sequence). The CDR3 has 15 residues. The germline V and J ends were trimmed by 4 bases and 3 bases, with 11 bases remaining between them. The chain's CDR3 is CASSRPEDGANVLTF. The CDR3 DNA is TGTGCCAGCAGCAGGCCCGAGGATGGGGCCAACGTCCTGACTTTC. Filled out from reference TRBV5-4 and TRBJ2-6, the complete variable domain reads ETGVTQSPTHLIKTRGQQVTLRCSSQSGHNTVSWYQQALGQGPQFIFQYYREEENGRGNFPPRFSGLQFPNYSSELNVNALELDDSALYLCASSRPEDGANVLTFGAGSRLTVL.

The V and J genes are TRBV7-2 and TRBJ2-5; D unclear. Trimming left V 2 bases short and J 1 base short, with 11 bases between. Germline V gene data show CDR1 as SGHTA and CDR2 as FQGNSA. The CDR3 is made up of 15 amino acids. CDR3 sequence reads: CASSLTGYIQETQYF. The DNA of the CDR3 is TGTGCCAGCAGCTTAACCGGGTACATCCAAGAGACCCAGTACTTC. The variable domain in full, completed from reference TRBV7-2 and TRBJ2-5, reads GAGVSQSPSNKVTEKGKDVELRCDPISGHTALYWYRQSLGQGLEFLIYFQGNSAPDKSGLPSDRFSAERTGGSVSTLTIQRTQQEDSAVYLCASSLTGYIQETQYFGPGTRLLVL.

The rearrangement joins TRBV6-5 to TRBJ2-7, with D possibly being TRBD2 (5 bases). CDR3 length equals 14 residues. Trimming took off 6 bases at V and 5 bases at J, with 17 bases between the two ends. Per germline, CDR1 MNHEY and CDR2 SVGAGI. CDR3 DNA sequence: TGTGCCAGCAGCGCGGGCTCCCAACTGGACGAGCAGTACTTC. Translation gives CASSAGSQLDEQYF.

This clone appeared a few times. The rearrangement joins TRBV4-3 to TRBJ2-5; D unresolved. CDR1 and CDR2 from the germline V gene are LGHNA and YSLEER. V shed 4 bases and J shed 1 base, with 7 bases lying between them. The length of the CDR3 is 13 residues. The DNA of the CDR3 is TGCGCCAGCAGCCCCCGGAGCCAAGAGACCCAGTACTTC. This encodes CASSPRSQETQYF.

The gene calls are TRBV6-5 and TRBJ2-5, with D possibly TRBD1 on 6 matching bases. Trimming shortened V by 2 bases and J by 9 bases, and 16 bases separated the two germline ends. The CDR3 sequence is 14 residues long. The germline V gene has CDR1 MNHEY and CDR2 SVGAGI. The CDR3 DNA follows: TGTGCCAGCAGTTACCGGACAGCCTCATCGGCCCAGTACTTC. It yields the protein CASSYRTASSAQYF.

The chain links TRBV11-3 to TRBJ1-1, with a tentative D call TRBD1 (6 bases). Germline V gene data show CDR1 as SGHNT and CDR2 as YENEEA. This CDR3 is built from 13 residues. Trimming shortened V by 4 bases and J by 4 bases, and 10 bases separated the two germline ends. CDR3 nucleotides: TGTGCCAGCAGCTCTCACAGGGTCACTGAAGCTTTCTTT. It yields the protein CASSSHRVTEAFF.

This clone was observed a handful of times. The genes are TRBV6-5 and TRBJ2-7; D gene ambiguous. Looked up from germline, CDR1 is MNHEY and CDR2 is SVGAGI. V was shortened by 4 bases and J by 6 bases, with 7 bases between the two germline ends. The CDR3 covers 11 residues. Written as DNA, the CDR3 is TGTGCCAGCAGTTTATTCGGCGAGCAGTACTTC. Translating it yields CASSLFGEQYF.

This clone was seen only a few times. This sequence joins TRBV18 and TRBJ1-3, with D possibly matching TRBD1 (6 bases). The CDR3 runs to 14 residues. The V gene lost 6 bases and the J gene lost 3 bases, with 12 bases spanning the gap. Germline CDR1 is KGHSH and CDR2 is LQKENI. The CDR3 region is CASSPGQIGNTIYF. The CDR3 DNA sequence: TGTGCCAGCTCCCCTGGACAGATTGGAAACACCATATATTTT. Full variable domain (missing parts from reference TRBV18 and TRBJ1-3): NAGVMQNPRHLVRRRGQEARLRCSPMKGHSHVYWYRQLPEEGLKFMVYLQKENIIDESGMPKERFSAEFPKEGPSILRIQQVVRGDSAAYFCASSPGQIGNTIYFGEGSWLTVV.

The CDR3 spells CASSKTQGSARGYTF. In DNA, the CDR3 is TGTGCCAGCAGTAAAACACAGGGCTCAGCTCGTGGCTACACCTTC. This chain links TRBV6-5 with TRBJ1-2; D is possibly TRBD1 (6 bases). The CDR3 totals 15 residues. The ends were cut back, 5 bases at V and 7 bases at J, with 20 bases in the middle. The germline CDR1 and CDR2 sequences are MNHEY and SVGAGI.

The rearrangement joins TRBV11-2 to TRBJ2-7; no firm D call. V was shortened by 3 bases and J by 2 bases, with 11 bases between the two germline ends. This CDR3 contains 14 residues. Germline V lookup: CDR1 SGHAT, CDR2 FQNNGV. The CDR3 nucleotides read TGTGCCAGCAGCTTTACAGAATCGACCTACGAGCAGTACTTC. Residues: CASSFTESTYEQYF.

V gene TRBV7-9 combines with J gene TRBJ1-2; TRBD1 is a possible D gene (5 bases). Between the trimmed V and J ends, which lost 5 bases and 8 bases, there was a span of 12 bases. The CDR3 totals 12 residues. Germline lookup yields CDR1 SEHNR and CDR2 FQNEAQ (reference sequence). CDR3 region: CASSPQAEGYTF. The CDR3 coding sequence is TGTGCCAGCAGCCCACAGGCGGAGGGCTACACCTTC.

The chain has TRBV5-4 and TRBJ2-1; D unresolved. V was shortened by 4 bases and J by 3 bases, with 17 bases between the two germline ends. This CDR3 spans 16 amino acids. Germline CDR1 and CDR2: SGHNT and YYREEE (reference sequence). The CDR3 DNA reads TGTGCCAGCAGCATTCGTACCCGCAACGACTACAATGAGCAGTTCTTC. Protein sequence: CASSIRTRNDYNEQFF. Together with reference TRBV5-4 and TRBJ2-1, the CDR3 gives the full variable domain: ETGVTQSPTHLIKTRGQQVTLRCSSQSGHNTVSWYQQALGQGPQFIFQYYREEENGRGNFPPRFSGLQFPNYSSELNVNALELDDSALYLCASSIRTRNDYNEQFFGPGTRLTVL.

The chain links TRBV6-6 to TRBJ1-1; D may be TRBD1 (6 bases). Germline loops: CDR1 MNHNY, CDR2 SVGAGI (reference sequence). The V end lost 0 bases, the J end lost 0 bases, and 11 bases lay between the germline ends. The length of the CDR3 is 16 residues. Here the CDR3 DNA reads TGTGCCAGCAGTTACTCGTCCCCAGGGGTGAACACTGAAGCTTTCTTT. This encodes CASSYSSPGVNTEAFF.

The genes are TRBV27 and TRBJ2-7, with D perhaps matching TRBD2 (6 bases). This CDR3 comprises 18 residues. Germline CDR1 MNHEY, CDR2 SMNVEV (reference sequence). Trimming stripped 0 bases from V and 2 bases from J, with 20 bases between. This CDR3 is CASSLSSIRRGATYEQYF. CDR3 coding DNA: TGTGCCAGCAGTTTATCGTCGATTCGGCGGGGTGCCACCTACGAGCAGTACTTC.

The genes are TRBV4-1 and TRBJ1-1; D remains ambiguous. The V gene's germline CDR1 is MGHRA and CDR2 YSYEKL. Between the trimmed V and J ends, which lost 1 base and 0 bases, there was a span of 6 bases. The CDR3 length is 14 residues. The CDR3: CASSQGLVNTEAFF. The CDR3 coding sequence is TGCGCCAGCAGCCAAGGCTTGGTGAACACTGAAGCTTTCTTT.

The V gene is TRBV11-2, the J gene TRBJ1-1, with D perhaps TRBD1 (6 bases). CDR3 length: 14 amino acids. Per germline, CDR1 SGHAT and CDR2 FQNNGV. Trimming pared 1 base from V and 2 bases from J, leaving 8 bases between. The CDR3 region is CASSLGGHNTEAFF. CDR3 bases: TGTGCCAGCAGCTTAGGGGGGCATAACACTGAAGCTTTCTTT.

This clone turned up a few times. The chain links TRBV29-1 to TRBJ1-1, with D possibly matching TRBD1 (5 bases). This CDR3 spans 14 amino acids. V dropped 1 base and J dropped 4 bases, with 13 bases sitting between them. Germline CDR1 SQVTM, CDR2 ANQGSEA. CDR3 in amino acids: CSVEGAGLVTEAFF. CDR3 DNA sequence: TGCAGCGTTGAAGGGGCAGGGTTAGTCACTGAAGCTTTCTTT.

With respect to this clone: The missing conserved phenylalanine or tryptophan at the end of this CDR3 makes a read error likely. The rearrangement joins TRBV7-9 to TRBJ1-6, with D tentatively TRBD1 (5 bases). The V gene lost 1 base and the J gene lost 8 bases, with 6 bases spanning the gap. Germline V lookup: CDR1 SEHNR, CDR2 FQNEAQ (reference sequence). This CDR3 contains 13 residues. The CDR3 protein is CASSLGGDSPLHS. The CDR3 nucleotides are TGTGCCAGCAGCTTAGGGGGGGATTCACCCCTCCACTCT.

V is TRBV18 and J is TRBJ2-3; D may be TRBD1 (6 bases). The CDR3 loop spans 15 amino acids. Trimming stripped 1 base from V and 2 bases from J, with 10 bases between. Germline loops: CDR1 KGHSH, CDR2 LQKENI. DNA for the CDR3: TGTGCCAGCTCACCACGACAGGCTATCACAGATACGCAGTATTTT. Protein: CASSPRQAITDTQYF. Supplemented by reference TRBV18 and TRBJ2-3, the full variable domain reads NAGVMQNPRHLVRRRGQEARLRCSPMKGHSHVYWYRQLPEEGLKFMVYLQKENIIDESGMPKERFSAEFPKEGPSILRIQQVVRGDSAAYFCASSPRQAITDTQYFGPGTRLTVL.

In its sample, this clone was seen a few times. CDR3 protein: CASSLPSRQGNYGYTF. The CDR3 DNA sequence: TGTGCCAGCAGCTTACCGTCAAGACAGGGAAACTATGGCTACACCTTC. This chain joins TRBV7-9 and TRBJ1-2; 7 bases agree with TRBD1. The CDR3 runs to 16 residues. The V segment lost 2 bases and the J segment 2 bases; nucleotides outside the gene matches: 8. The germline V gene has CDR1 SEHNR and CDR2 FQNEAQ (reference sequence).

This clone showed up just once. This CDR3 is also generated by other DNA sequences in the sample. The chain links TRBV30 to TRBJ2-3; no definite D call. Trimming stripped 0 bases from V and 6 bases from J, with 7 bases between. The germline gives CDR1 GTSNPN, CDR2 SVGIG (reference sequence). This CDR3 is 12 amino acids long. CDR3 nucleotides: TGTGCCTGGAGTGTACGGTCCGATACGCAGTATTTT. Encoded protein: CAWSVRSDTQYF.

This clone was recorded once. The V gene is TRBV30, the J gene TRBJ2-1; 9 nucleotides align to TRBD1. J gave up 6 bases and V 3 bases, and 12 bases lay outside the gene matches. Germline assignment: CDR1 GTSNPN and CDR2 SVGIG (reference sequence). CDR3 length equals 16 residues. CDR3 bases: TGTGCCTGGAGGATCGAAGGGACAGGGTTCACCAATGAGCAGTTCTTC. The encoded protein is CAWRIEGTGFTNEQFF. Looking up the rest from reference TRBV30 and TRBJ2-1 gives the full variable domain: SQTIHQWPATLVQPVGSPLSLECTVEGTSNPNLYWYRQAAGRGLQLLFYSVGIGQISSEVPQNLSASRPQDRQFILSSKKLLLSDSGFYLCAWRIEGTGFTNEQFFGPGTRLTVL.